This TCR beta chain was recorded in a study of cytomegalovirus exposure and HLA in healthy donors. Study-level results: Later analysis identified a missense DCLRE1C variant that was linked to TCR beta V- and J-gene trimming.

This PCR relied on a set of 60 Vbeta primers and 13 Jbeta primers. Using immunoSEQ multiplex PCR, the repertoire was profiled, and TCRdb retains in-frame clones only, with some absent. The sample consists of about 200,000 clones, roughly 85% of them appearing once. Looked up from germline, CDR1 is SGHKS and CDR2 is YYEKEE (reference sequence). The CDR3 loop spans 16 amino acids. Trimming removed 4 bases from V and 0 bases from J, with 15 bases in between. A note on this clone: What it recognizes is unknown.

This sequence was found in a woman aged 45-65 years in good health and CMV-seronegative. The source material was PBMCs. V usage is TRBV5-5 and J usage is TRBJ2-3; TRBD1 is a possible D gene (6 bases). The DNA of the CDR3 is TGTGCCAGCAGCCCTAATACAGGGTTCAGCACAGATACGCAGTATTTT. As protein: CASSPNTGFSTDTQYF.